The clone carrying this T cell receptor beta chain was counted ten times or more. What it recognizes is unknown. This sample is drawn from a study of CD8 T cells in ankylosing spondylitis. Whole-study findings and limits: A motif of seven or eight highly homologous TCR beta variants was seen as apparently characteristic of ankylosing spondylitis blood. There was reportedly significant enrichment of clones that were disease-linked in matched ankylosing spondylitis synovial fluid. A CD8+ phenotype characterized the disease-linked clones, which were relatively rare in peripheral blood.

Making use of molecular barcodes, quantitative 5'-RACE generated TCR beta libraries. One entry per CDR3 protein results from TCRdb running MiXCR on the 5' RACE reads. The table lists 120,000 to 150,000 distinct CDR3 sequences, roughly 7.7% of them singletons. The CDR3 covers 13 residues. Trimming cost V 6 bases and J 4 bases, with 12 bases left between them. The chain uses TRBV12-3 or TRBV12-4 and TRBJ1-2, with D possibly matching TRBD1 (5 bases). This TCR came from a male donor with ankylosing spondylitis. The sequencing sample was made of synovial fluid, either unsorted or a sorted T cell fraction (not recorded which). The CDR3 sequence: CASSLQDSYGYTF. The DNA for the CDR3 is TGTGCCAGCAGCCTACAGGATAGCTATGGCTACACCTTC.